These 16 T cell receptor beta chains were sequenced from one sample in a study of shared clonotypes between healthy human individuals. Libraries were prepared by immunoSEQ multiplex PCR; TCRdb keeps only in-frame clonotypes and omits some of them. The table lists approximately 100,000 clones, under 70% of them singletons. The sample was memory CD8+ T cells sorted from blood. Subset meaning: CD45RO+ cells pooled with CCR7-negative TemRA cells. These receptors were taken from a young woman in good health.

Regarding this clone: At one end the junction does not follow the germline gene, possibly because of a read error. The V and J genes are TRBV5-1 and TRBJ2-5; 9 bases match TRBD1. The CDR3 is 13 amino acids. Germline CDR1 is SGHRS and CDR2 is YFSETQ. CDR3 nucleotide sequence: TGCGCCAGCAGCCCTAGACAGGGGGGGACCAAGTACTTC. As protein: CASSPRQGGTKYF.

The CDR3 coding sequence is TGTGCCAGCAGTGAGCTTAGGACTAGCTCGGGAGGCATTGGGCAGTTCTTC. It encodes CASSELRTSSGGIGQFF. The chain has TRBV2 and TRBJ2-1; 8 bases are shared with TRBD2. CDR1 and CDR2 (germline): SNHLY, FYNNEI. V trimming: 3 bases; J trimming: 12 bases; junction bases outside the gene matches: 19. This CDR3 has 17 amino acids.

This CDR3 reads CASGGTMSYNEQFF. DNA for the CDR3: TGTGCCAGTGGGGGGACTATGAGTTACAATGAGCAGTTCTTC. This sequence joins TRBV2 and TRBJ2-1; 7 nucleotides line up with TRBD2. The CDR3 totals 14 residues. V trimming: 9 bases; J trimming: 4 bases; junction bases outside the gene matches: 9. Germline V gives CDR1 SNHLY, CDR2 FYNNEI.

The rearrangement links TRBV28 to TRBJ1-2; no firm D call. The CDR3 runs 17 residues. Per the germline V gene, CDR1 is MDHEN and CDR2 is SYDVKM. V dropped 8 bases and J dropped 2 bases, with 24 bases sitting between them. The CDR3 loop is CASGEIGDGDENYGYTF. The CDR3 DNA reads TGTGCCAGCGGCGAGATAGGAGACGGGGATGAGAACTATGGCTACACCTTC.

J is TRBJ2-5 and V is TRBV29-1; a possible D gene is TRBD1 (6 bases). The CDR3 spans 16 residues. Trimming took 3 bases from V and 1 from J, leaving 18 bases between them. Germline CDR1 and CDR2: SQVTM and ANQGSEA. In nucleotides, the CDR3 is TGCAGCGTTGAGCCGCTCCCACAGGGTTTCCAAGAGACCCAGTACTTC. It is translated as CSVEPLPQGFQETQYF.

V gene TRBV2 combines with J gene TRBJ2-7; 10 bases agree with TRBD2. The CDR3 runs 13 residues. J lost 3 bases, V lost 8 bases, and 4 bases had no gene match. CDR1 SNHLY and CDR2 FYNNEI come from the germline V gene. The CDR3 spells CASCLAGVYEQYF. The CDR3 DNA reads TGTGCCAGCTGTCTAGCGGGAGTCTACGAGCAGTACTTC.

This clone appeared a single time. The chain couples TRBV7-9 to TRBJ1-3; D perhaps matches TRBD1 (5 bases). Looked up from germline, CDR1 is SEHNR and CDR2 is FQNEAQ (reference sequence). Trimming removed 3 bases at V and 0 bases at J, with 6 bases between. The CDR3 contains 14 residues. The CDR3 DNA reads as TGTGCCAGCAGCTTGGGGGGCTCTGGAAACACCATATATTTT. Protein product: CASSLGGSGNTIYF.

The chain couples TRBV5-1 to TRBJ2-2; a weak D match, TRBD1 (5 bases). In germline, CDR1 is SGHRS, CDR2 YFSETQ. The length of the CDR3 is 15 residues. Trimming took 3 bases from V and 4 from J, leaving 13 bases between them. The CDR3 spells CASSSDSSSTGELFF. The CDR3 DNA is TGCGCCAGCAGCTCTGACAGCAGTTCCACCGGGGAGCTGTTTTTT.

The rearrangement links TRBV7-2 to TRBJ2-2; TRBD2 matches at 7 bases. CDR1 is SGHTA, CDR2 FQGNSA, per germline. V trimming: 5 bases; J trimming: 7 bases; junction bases outside the gene matches: 7. The CDR3 is 14 residues long. CDR3 amino acids: CASSRDYLRGELFF. In DNA, the CDR3 is TGTGCCAGCAGCCGGGACTACTTACGCGGGGAGCTGTTTTTT.

As to this clone: At one end the junction does not follow the germline gene, possibly because of a read error. This CDR3 reads CASTPDSGANVLTF. The CDR3 coding sequence is TGTGCCAGCACACCGGATTCCGGGGCCAACGTCCTGACTTTC. The chain carries TRBV18 and TRBJ2-6, with D uncertain. CDR3 length equals 14 residues. The germline gives CDR1 KGHSH, CDR2 LQKENI.

This clone appeared a few times. V usage is TRBV5-6 and J usage is TRBJ2-1; D gene uncertain. CDR1 and CDR2 from the germline V gene are SGHDT and YYEEEE. The CDR3 loop spans 16 amino acids. Trimming removed 0 bases from V and 1 base from J, with 11 bases in between. The CDR3 sequence: CASSLDRLTSYNEQFF. CDR3 bases: TGTGCCAGCAGCTTGGACAGACTGACTTCCTACAATGAGCAGTTCTTC.

The chain employs TRBV19 and TRBJ2-1, with no clear D. This CDR3 is built from 13 residues. Trimming took 8 bases from V and 2 from J, leaving 10 bases between them. Germline values: CDR1 LNHDA, CDR2 SQIVND (reference sequence). CDR3 in amino acids: CASGLDAYNEQFF. CDR3 sequence (DNA): TGTGCCAGTGGGCTAGACGCCTACAATGAGCAGTTCTTC.

This chain uses TRBV10-3 with TRBJ1-5, with a weak D call TRBD1 (5 bases). The CDR3 sequence is 14 residues long. V was cut by 1 base and J by 2 bases, with 6 bases left in between. The germline CDR1 and CDR2 sequences are ENHRY and SYGVKD. Here the CDR3 reads CAISELGGNQPQHF. Written as DNA, the CDR3 is TGTGCCATCAGTGAGTTGGGGGGCAATCAGCCCCAGCATTTT.

This sequence joins TRBV27 and TRBJ1-2; D is unclear. Trimming pared 2 bases from V and 8 bases from J, leaving 12 bases between. Germline V gene data show CDR1 as MNHEY and CDR2 as SMNVEV (reference sequence). This CDR3 spans 13 amino acids. CDR3 coding DNA: TGTGCCAGCAGTTTAGGGAGGGCGGGCGGCTACACCTTC. Protein: CASSLGRAGGYTF.

The chain has TRBV5-1 and TRBJ2-1; unclear D gene. V lost 3 bases and J lost 7, with 20 bases in between. The CDR3 is 16 amino acids. Germline CDR1 reads SGHRS; CDR2 reads YFSETQ. The CDR3 here is CASSSGSRVLNNEQFF. CDR3 DNA: TGCGCCAGCAGCTCAGGATCAAGGGTTCTTAATAATGAGCAGTTCTTC.

This chain uses TRBV5-1 with TRBJ2-1; D is ambiguous. Germline-derived CDR1 and CDR2 are SGHRS and YFSETQ. Trimming took 5 bases from V and 10 from J, leaving 13 bases between them. The CDR3 has 12 amino acids. The CDR3 DNA sequence: TGCGCCAGCAGTCAAGACACCGTAGAGCAGTTCTTC. Translated: CASSQDTVEQFF.